This T cell receptor (beta chain) stems from a study of tumor-infiltrating lymphocytes in localized non-small cell lung cancer. Whole-study findings and limits: Higher tumor T cell infiltration than in uninvolved lung was supported by TCRbeta sequencing. Immunotypes IM1 and IM2 had similar TCR-derived T-cell fractions.

Regarding this clone: As yet, its antigen is unknown.

In germline, CDR1 is SGHTA, CDR2 FQGNSA. This CDR3 spans 15 amino acids. The V segment lost 7 bases and the J segment 4 bases; nucleotides outside the gene matches: 6. Here immunoSEQ multiplex PCR was the method, and the copy in TCRdb shows in-frame clones only, minus some. The sample has fewer than 15,000 clones, around 68% seen once. The chain employs TRBV7-2 and TRBJ2-6, with 8 bases identical to TRBD2. Sequences were obtained from lung tumor tissue. The TCR sequence derives from a human donor with non-small cell lung cancer. DNA for the CDR3: TGTGCCAGCACGCGGGGGGCTGCGGGGGCCAACGTCCTGACTTTC. Residues: CASTRGAAGANVLTF. The whole variable domain, remainder taken from reference TRBV7-2 and TRBJ2-6, is GAGVSQSPSNKVTEKGKDVELRCDPISGHTALYWYRQSLGQGLEFLIYFQGNSAPDKSGLPSDRFSAERTGGSVSTLTIQRTQQEDSAVYLCASTRGAAGANVLTFGAGSRLTVL.